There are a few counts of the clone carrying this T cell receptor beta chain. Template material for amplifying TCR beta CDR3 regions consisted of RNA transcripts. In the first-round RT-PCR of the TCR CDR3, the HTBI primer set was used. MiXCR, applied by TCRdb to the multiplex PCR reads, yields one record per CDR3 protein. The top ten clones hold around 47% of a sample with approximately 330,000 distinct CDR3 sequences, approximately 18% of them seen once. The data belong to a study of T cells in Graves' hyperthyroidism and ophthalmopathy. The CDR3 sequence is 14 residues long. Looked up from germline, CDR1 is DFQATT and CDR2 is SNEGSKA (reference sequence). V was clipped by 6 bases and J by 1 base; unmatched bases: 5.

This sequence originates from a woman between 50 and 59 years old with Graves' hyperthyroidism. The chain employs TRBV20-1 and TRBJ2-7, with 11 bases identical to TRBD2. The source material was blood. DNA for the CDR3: TGCAGTGCCGAGGGACTAGCGGAATCCTACGAGCAGTACTTC. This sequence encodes CSAEGLAESYEQYF.